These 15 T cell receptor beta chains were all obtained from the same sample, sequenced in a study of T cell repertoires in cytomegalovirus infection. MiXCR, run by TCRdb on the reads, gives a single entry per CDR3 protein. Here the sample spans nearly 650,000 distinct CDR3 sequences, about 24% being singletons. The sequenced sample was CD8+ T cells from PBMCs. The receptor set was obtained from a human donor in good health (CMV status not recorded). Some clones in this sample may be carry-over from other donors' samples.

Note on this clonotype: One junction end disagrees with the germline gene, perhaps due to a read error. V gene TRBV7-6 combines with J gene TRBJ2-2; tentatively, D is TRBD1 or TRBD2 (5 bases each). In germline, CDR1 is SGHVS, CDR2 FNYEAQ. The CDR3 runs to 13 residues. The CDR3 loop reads CACSQEGYLELFF. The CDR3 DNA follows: TGTGCCTGCAGCCAAGAGGGGTATTTGGAACTGTTTTTT.

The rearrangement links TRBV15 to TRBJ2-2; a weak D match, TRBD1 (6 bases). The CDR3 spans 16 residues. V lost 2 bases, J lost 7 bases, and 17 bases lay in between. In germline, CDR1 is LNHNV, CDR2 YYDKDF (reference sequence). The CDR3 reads CATSRSPTGTGGELFF. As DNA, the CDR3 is TGTGCCACCAGCAGATCCCCGACAGGAACGGGCGGGGAGCTGTTTTTT.

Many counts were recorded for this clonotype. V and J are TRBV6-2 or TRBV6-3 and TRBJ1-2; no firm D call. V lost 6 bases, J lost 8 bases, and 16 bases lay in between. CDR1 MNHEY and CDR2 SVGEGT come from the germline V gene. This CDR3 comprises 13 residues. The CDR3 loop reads CASRKSVLEGYTF. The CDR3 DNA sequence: TGTGCCAGCAGAAAGAGCGTATTGGAGGGCTACACCTTC.

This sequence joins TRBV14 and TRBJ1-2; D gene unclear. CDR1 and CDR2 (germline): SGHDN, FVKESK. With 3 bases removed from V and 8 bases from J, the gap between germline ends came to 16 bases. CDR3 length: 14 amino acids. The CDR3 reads CASSQKNKISGYTF. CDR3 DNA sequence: TGTGCCAGCAGCCAGAAGAACAAAATTTCGGGCTACACCTTC.

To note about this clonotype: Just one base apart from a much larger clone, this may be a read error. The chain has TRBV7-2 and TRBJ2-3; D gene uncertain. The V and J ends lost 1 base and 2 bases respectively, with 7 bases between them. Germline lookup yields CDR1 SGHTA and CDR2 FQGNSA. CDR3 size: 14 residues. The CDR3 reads CASSLVDLTDTQYF. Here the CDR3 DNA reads TGTGCCAGCAGCTTAGTGGACCTCACAGATACGCAGTATTTT.

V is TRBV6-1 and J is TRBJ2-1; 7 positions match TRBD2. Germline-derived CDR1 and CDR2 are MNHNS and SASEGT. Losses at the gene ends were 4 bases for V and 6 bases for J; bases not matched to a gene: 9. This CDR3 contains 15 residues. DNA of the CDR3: TGTGCCAGCAGTGCCTACCGCGGGAGCAGCAATGAGCAGTTCTTC. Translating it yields CASSAYRGSSNEQFF.

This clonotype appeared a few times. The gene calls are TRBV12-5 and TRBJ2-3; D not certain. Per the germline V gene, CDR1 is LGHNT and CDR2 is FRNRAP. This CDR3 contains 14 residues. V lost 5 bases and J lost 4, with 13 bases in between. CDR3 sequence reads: CASGLGPIADTQYF. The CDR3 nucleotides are TGTGCTAGTGGTCTAGGGCCGATCGCAGATACGCAGTATTTT.

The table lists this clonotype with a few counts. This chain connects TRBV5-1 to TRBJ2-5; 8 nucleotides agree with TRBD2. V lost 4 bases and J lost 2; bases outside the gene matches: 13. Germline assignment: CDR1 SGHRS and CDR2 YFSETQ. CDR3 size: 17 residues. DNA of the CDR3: TGCGCCAGCAGCCACGTTAGTAGCGGGGCAGATCAAGAGACCCAGTACTTC. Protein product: CASSHVSSGADQETQYF.

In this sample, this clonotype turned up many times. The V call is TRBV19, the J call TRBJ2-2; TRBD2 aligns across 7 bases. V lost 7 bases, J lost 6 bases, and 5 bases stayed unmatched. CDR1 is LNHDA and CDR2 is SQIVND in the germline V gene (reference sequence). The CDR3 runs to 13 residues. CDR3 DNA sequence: TGTGCCAGTATGACCCGGGGGGCCGGGGAGCTGTTTTTT. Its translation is CASMTRGAGELFF.

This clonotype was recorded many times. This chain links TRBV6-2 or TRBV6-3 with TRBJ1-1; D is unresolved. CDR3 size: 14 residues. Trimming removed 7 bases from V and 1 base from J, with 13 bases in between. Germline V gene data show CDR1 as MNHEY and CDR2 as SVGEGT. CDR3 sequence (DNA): TGTGCCAGCAACCTCGGACCATGGAACACTGAAGCTTTCTTT. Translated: CASNLGPWNTEAFF.

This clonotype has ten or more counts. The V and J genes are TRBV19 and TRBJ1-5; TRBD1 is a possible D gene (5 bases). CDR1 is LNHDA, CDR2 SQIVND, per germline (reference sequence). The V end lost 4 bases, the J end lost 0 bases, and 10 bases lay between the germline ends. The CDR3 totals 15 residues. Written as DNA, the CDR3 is TGTGCCAGTAGTAACCGGGACGGTAGCAATCAGCCCCAGCATTTT. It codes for CASSNRDGSNQPQHF.

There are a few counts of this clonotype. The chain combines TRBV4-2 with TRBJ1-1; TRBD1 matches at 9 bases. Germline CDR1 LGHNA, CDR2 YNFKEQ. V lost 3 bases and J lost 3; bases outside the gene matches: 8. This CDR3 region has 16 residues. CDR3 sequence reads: CASSHTPGQGHTEAFF. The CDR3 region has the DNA TGTGCCAGCAGCCATACTCCGGGACAGGGACACACTGAAGCTTTCTTT.

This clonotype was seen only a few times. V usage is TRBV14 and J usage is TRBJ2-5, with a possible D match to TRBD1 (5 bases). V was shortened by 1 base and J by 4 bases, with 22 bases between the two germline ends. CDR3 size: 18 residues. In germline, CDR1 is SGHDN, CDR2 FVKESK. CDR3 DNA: TGTGCCAGCAGCCAAGGTGGGGCGCATTCGTTTTGGGGAGAGACCCAGTACTTC. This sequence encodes CASSQGGAHSFWGETQYF.

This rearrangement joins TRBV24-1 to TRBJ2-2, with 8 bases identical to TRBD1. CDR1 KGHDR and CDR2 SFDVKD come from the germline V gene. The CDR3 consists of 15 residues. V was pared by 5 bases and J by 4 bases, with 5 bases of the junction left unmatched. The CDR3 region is CATSVRDRTTGELFF. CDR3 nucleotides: TGTGCCACCAGTGTTCGGGACAGGACCACCGGGGAGCTGTTTTTT.

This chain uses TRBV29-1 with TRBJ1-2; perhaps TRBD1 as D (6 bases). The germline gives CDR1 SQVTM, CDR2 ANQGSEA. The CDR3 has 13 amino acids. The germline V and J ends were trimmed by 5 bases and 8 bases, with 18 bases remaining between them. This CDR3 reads CSVPWGAPQGYTF. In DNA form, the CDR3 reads TGCAGCGTTCCATGGGGGGCACCTCAGGGCTACACCTTC.